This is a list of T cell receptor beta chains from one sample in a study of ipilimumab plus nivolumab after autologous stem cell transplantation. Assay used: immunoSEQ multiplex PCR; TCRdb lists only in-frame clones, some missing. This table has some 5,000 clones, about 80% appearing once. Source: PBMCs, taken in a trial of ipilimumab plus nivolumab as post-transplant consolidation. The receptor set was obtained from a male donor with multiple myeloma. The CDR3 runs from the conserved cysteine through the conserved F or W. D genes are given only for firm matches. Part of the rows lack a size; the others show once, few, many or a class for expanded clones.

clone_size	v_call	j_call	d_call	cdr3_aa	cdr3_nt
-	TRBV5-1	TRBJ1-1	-	CASSLEKNTEAFF	TGCGCCAGCAGCTTGGAGAAGAACACTGAAGCTTTCTTT
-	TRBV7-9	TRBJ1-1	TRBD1	CASSFPGTGGTEAFF	TGTGCCAGCAGCTTCCCAGGGACAGGGGGCACTGAAGCTTTCTTT
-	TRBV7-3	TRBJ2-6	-	CASSADSGANVLTF	TGTGCCAGCAGCGCAGACTCTGGGGCCAACGTCCTGACTTTC
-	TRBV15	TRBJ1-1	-	CAIRGAITEAFF	TGTGCCATCCGAGGGGCCATCACTGAAGCTTTCTTT
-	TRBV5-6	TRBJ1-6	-	CASSWLREGSPLHF	TGTGCCAGCAGCTGGCTCAGGGAAGGTTCACCCCTCCACTTT
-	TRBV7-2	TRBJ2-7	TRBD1	CASSPDRGATYEQYF	TGTGCCAGCAGCCCCGACAGGGGCGCCACCTACGAGCAGTACTTC
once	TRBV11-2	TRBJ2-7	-	CASSFSYEQYF	TGTGCCAGCAGCTTTAGCTACGAGCAGTACTTC
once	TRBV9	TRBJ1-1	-	CASSVDGGGAAFF	TGTGCCAGCAGCGTAGATGGGGGAGGTGCAGCTTTCTTT
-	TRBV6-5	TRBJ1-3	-	CASSRLGYSGNTIYF	TGTGCCAGCAGTCGACTAGGGTACTCTGGAAACACCATATATTTT
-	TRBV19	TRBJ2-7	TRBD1	CASSIGTGAYEQYF	TGTGCCAGTAGTATCGGGACAGGGGCCTACGAGCAGTACTTC
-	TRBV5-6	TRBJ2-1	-	CASSFEAFSSYNEQFF	TGTGCCAGCAGCTTTGAAGCCTTTAGCTCCTACAATGAGCAGTTCTTC
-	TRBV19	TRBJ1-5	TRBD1	CASTTKGGGTGYYSPQPQHF	TGTGCCAGTACCACCAAGGGTGGAGGGACAGGGTATTATTCCCCTCAGCCCCAGCATTTT
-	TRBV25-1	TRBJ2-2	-	CASSQGNTGELFF	TGTGCCAGCAGTCAGGGGAACACCGGGGAGCTGTTTTTT
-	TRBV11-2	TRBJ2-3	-	CASSLISGAGGGTQYF	TGTGCCAGCAGCCTCATCTCCGGGGCAGGGGGAGGTACGCAGTATTTT
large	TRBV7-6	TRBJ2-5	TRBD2	CASSSSGGRQTQYF	TGTGCCAGCAGCTCTAGCGGGGGGCGGCAGACCCAGTACTTC
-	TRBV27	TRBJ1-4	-	CASSPQGDEKLFF	TGTGCCAGCAGCCCACAGGGTGATGAAAAACTGTTTTTT
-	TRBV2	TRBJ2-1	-	CASSEEGPGGDEQFF	TGTGCCAGCAGTGAAGAAGGCCCCGGGGGTGATGAGCAGTTCTTC
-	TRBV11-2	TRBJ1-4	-	CASSLFPEDTNEKLFF	TGTGCCAGCAGCTTATTCCCCGAGGACACTAATGAAAAACTGTTTTTT
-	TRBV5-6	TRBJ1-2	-	CASSPGGIYGYTF	TGTGCCAGCAGCCCCGGCGGGATCTATGGCTACACCTTC
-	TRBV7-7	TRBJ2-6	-	CASSNSSMPQSRANVLTF	TGTGCCAGCAGCAATTCATCTATGCCACAAAGTCGGGCCAACGTCCTGACTTTC
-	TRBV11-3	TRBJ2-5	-	CASSLGGQETQYF	TGTGCCAGCAGCTTAGGAGGGCAAGAGACCCAGTACTTC
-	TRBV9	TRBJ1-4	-	CASSVLGEKLFF	TGTGCCAGCAGCGTTCTAGGTGAAAAACTGTTTTTT
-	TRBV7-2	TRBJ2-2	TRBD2	CASSLKDAELAANTGELFF	TGTGCCAGCAGCTTAAAGGACGCGGAACTAGCGGCGAACACCGGGGAGCTGTTTTTT
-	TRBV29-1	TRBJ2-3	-	CSVEGGRGANTDTQYF	TGCAGCGTTGAAGGGGGTCGGGGGGCTAACACAGATACGCAGTATTTT
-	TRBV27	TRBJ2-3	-	CASSLKIRDSASSTDTQYF	TGTGCCAGCAGTCTGAAAATCCGGGACTCAGCCTCGAGCACAGATACGCAGTATTTT
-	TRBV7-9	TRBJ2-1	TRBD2	CASSPGVAGGYEQFF	TGTGCCAGCAGCCCCGGGGTAGCGGGGGGGTATGAGCAGTTCTTC
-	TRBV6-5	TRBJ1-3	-	CASSYGVVSSGNTIYF	TGTGCCAGCAGTTACGGGGTGGTAAGCTCTGGAAACACCATATATTTT
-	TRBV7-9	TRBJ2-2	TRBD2	CACDNRLAGETGELFF	TGTGCCTGCGACAACCGACTAGCGGGGGAGACCGGGGAGCTGTTTTTT
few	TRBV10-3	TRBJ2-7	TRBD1	CAIRDRATYEQYF	TGTGCCATCAGGGACAGGGCAACCTACGAGCAGTACTTC
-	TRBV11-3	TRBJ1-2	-	CASSLDEGLGGYTF	TGTGCCAGCAGCTTAGATGAAGGGTTAGGTGGCTACACCTTC
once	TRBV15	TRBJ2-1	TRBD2	CATSTGLAGGPRVGGESYNEQFF	TGTGCCACCAGCACGGGACTAGCGGGGGGCCCGCGCGTGGGTGGGGAGTCCTACAATGAGCAGTTCTTC
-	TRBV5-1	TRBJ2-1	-	CASSPGRGQFF	TGCGCCAGCAGCCCCGGACGGGGGCAGTTCTTC
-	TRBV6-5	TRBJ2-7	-	CASRWAYEQYF	TGTGCCAGTAGGTGGGCCTACGAGCAGTACTTC
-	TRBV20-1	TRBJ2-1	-	CSARSPNEQFF	TGCAGTGCTAGGAGTCCCAATGAGCAGTTCTTC
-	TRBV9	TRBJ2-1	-	CASSGPGGNEQFF	TGTGCCAGCAGCGGGCCCGGGGGCAATGAGCAGTTCTTC
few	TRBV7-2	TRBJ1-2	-	CASSSGQNLYGYTF	TGTGCCAGCAGCAGTGGACAGAACCTCTATGGCTACACCTTC
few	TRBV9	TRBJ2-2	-	CASSRPGRSGELFF	TGTGCCAGCAGCAGACCAGGCCGGTCCGGGGAGCTGTTTTTT
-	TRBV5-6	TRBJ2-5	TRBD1	CASSLVGQGNSETQYF	TGTGCCAGCAGCTTGGTGGGACAGGGTAATTCTGAGACCCAGTACTTC
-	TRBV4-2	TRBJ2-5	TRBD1	CASSGRKGALDQWETQYF	TGTGCCAGCAGCGGAAGGAAGGGGGCTCTGGATCAGTGGGAGACCCAGTACTTC
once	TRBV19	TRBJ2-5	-	CASSIGWKQETQYF	TGTGCCAGTAGTATAGGTTGGAAACAAGAGACCCAGTACTTC
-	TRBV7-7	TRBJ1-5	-	CASSLWIRNQPQHF	TGTGCTAGCAGCTTATGGATACGGAATCAGCCCCAGCATTTT
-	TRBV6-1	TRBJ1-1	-	CASSWALTYWTEAFF	TGTGCCAGCAGTTGGGCCCTGACATATTGGACTGAAGCTTTCTTT